The T cell receptor beta chain under discussion was sequenced for a study of OX40 agonist ivuxolimab in advanced cancers. About the research overall: Given to patients was ivuxolimab, an agonistic anti-OX40 (CD134) antibody. Having had anti-PD-1, anti-PD-L1 or anti-CTLA-4 therapy before was allowed, and approximately 40% had some.

Assay: immunoSEQ multiplex PCR; the TCRdb copy retains only in-frame clones and omits some. This sample has 30,000 to 35,000 clones, with around four fifths found just once. This TCR was recovered from an adult with an advanced solid tumor such as melanoma, head and neck, liver or kidney cancer. Material: CD4+ or CD8+ T cells sorted from blood, obtained in a trial of the OX40 agonist ivuxolimab.

The CDR3 DNA sequence: TGTGCCAGCAGTTACAGCCTTCAGGGGCTTTTCTACGAGCAGTACTTC. Translated: CASSYSLQGLFYEQYF. The V gene is TRBV6-5, the J gene TRBJ2-7; weak D call: TRBD1 (6 bases). V was clipped by 2 bases and J by 3 bases, with 17 bases between them. Germline lookup yields CDR1 MNHEY and CDR2 SVGAGI. The CDR3 has 16 residues.